The clone carrying this T cell receptor (beta chain) was seen at least ten times. Its target is not known. Time point meaning: persistent/refractory GD, antithyroid drugs over 5 years with positive TRAb. Extracted PBMC RNA gave rise to the TCR library. The data derive from a study of regulatory T cells in long-lasting Graves disease. Arm-PCR with iRepertoire HTBI primers amplified the CDR3 regions for these TCR beta libraries. TCRdb fed the multiplex PCR reads into MiXCR, producing one record per CDR3 protein. The sample consists of a few hundred thousand distinct CDR3 sequences, about 25% of them appearing once. Study-wide results and limits: Rather than thyroid tissue, only peripheral blood underwent study.

Germline V gene sequence: CDR1 SNHLY, CDR2 FYNNEI. The CDR3 runs 16 residues. V lost 3 bases to trimming and J lost 4 bases; unmatched junction nucleotides: 6. The receptor was derived from a female donor with Graves disease. The specimen was peripheral blood mononuclear cells (PBMCs), collected when the disease was refractory, from a patient treated with antithyroid drugs. The V call is TRBV2, the J call TRBJ2-2, with 9 nucleotides matching TRBD1. The CDR3 region has the DNA TGTGCCAGCAGTGAGTTTGGACAGGGGCTCACCGGGGAGCTGTTTTTT. Its translation is CASSEFGQGLTGELFF.